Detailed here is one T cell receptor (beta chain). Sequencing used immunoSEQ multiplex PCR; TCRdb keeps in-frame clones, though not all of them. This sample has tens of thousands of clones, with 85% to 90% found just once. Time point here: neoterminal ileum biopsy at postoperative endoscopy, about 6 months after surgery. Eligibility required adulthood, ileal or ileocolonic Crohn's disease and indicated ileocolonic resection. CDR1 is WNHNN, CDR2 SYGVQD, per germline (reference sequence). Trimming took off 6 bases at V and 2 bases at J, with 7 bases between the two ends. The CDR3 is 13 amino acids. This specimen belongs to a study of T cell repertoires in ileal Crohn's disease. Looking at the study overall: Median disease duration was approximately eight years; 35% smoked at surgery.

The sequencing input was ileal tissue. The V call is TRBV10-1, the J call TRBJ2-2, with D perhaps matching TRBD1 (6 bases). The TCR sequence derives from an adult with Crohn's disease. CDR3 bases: TGCGCCAGCAGACAGGGAAACACCGGGGAGCTGTTTTTT. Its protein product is CASRQGNTGELFF.